One and the same sample provided the 21 T cell receptor beta chains below, sequenced in a study of shared clonotypes between healthy human individuals. The assay was immunoSEQ multiplex PCR, and TCRdb's table has in-frame clones only and misses some. The sample includes about 2.3 million clones, 85% to 95% seen only once; the top ten take 0.3% to 0.45%. Sequencing was performed on naive CD4+ T cells from PBMCs. Subset of the sample: CD45RA+ positively selected. The receptors originated from a man aged 18 to 35 in good health. Some clones in this sample may be carry-over from other donors' samples.

A word on this clone: The identical CDR3 is also encoded by other nucleotide sequences in the sample. J is TRBJ2-1 and V is TRBV5-1; 14 bases align to TRBD2. Per germline, CDR1 SGHRS and CDR2 YFSETQ. Trimming took 0 bases from V and 8 from J; bases not matched to a gene: 1. The CDR3 runs to 15 residues. The CDR3 DNA is TGCGCCAGCAGCTTGGAGGGACTAGCGGGAGATGAGCAGTTCTTC. Its translation: CASSLEGLAGDEQFF.

The chain couples TRBV6-1 to TRBJ2-7; 7 nucleotides match TRBD1. The CDR3 length is 14 residues. V lost 5 bases and J lost 2; bases outside the gene matches: 6. Germline values: CDR1 MNHNS, CDR2 SASEGT. This chain's CDR3 is CASSLGQRTYEQYF. The CDR3, as DNA: TGTGCCAGCAGTCTGGGACAGCGAACCTACGAGCAGTACTTC.

This clone was found a few times. The chain joins TRBV29-1 to TRBJ1-1; possible D gene TRBD1, 5 bases. Germline-derived CDR1 and CDR2 are SQVTM and ANQGSEA. This CDR3 contains 13 residues. V was pared by 6 bases and J by 0 bases, with 11 bases between. CDR3 DNA: TGCAGCGTGGCACAGGTTATGAACACTGAAGCTTTCTTT. Translating it yields CSVAQVMNTEAFF.

This chain uses TRBV19 with TRBJ2-4; no definite D call. From germline, CDR1 is LNHDA and CDR2 SQIVND (reference sequence). The CDR3 runs to 13 residues. The germline V and J ends were trimmed by 7 bases and 0 bases, with 7 bases remaining between them. The CDR3 here is CASKDGAKNIQYF. CDR3 coding DNA: TGTGCCAGTAAAGACGGAGCCAAAAACATTCAGTACTTC.

In regard to this clone: The same CDR3 arises from other DNA sequences in this sample as well. The chain combines TRBV18 with TRBJ2-2, with D tentatively TRBD2 (5 bases). Trimming left V 2 bases short and J 5 bases short, with 6 bases between. CDR1 is KGHSH, CDR2 LQKENI, per germline. The CDR3 loop spans 13 amino acids. Here the CDR3 DNA reads TGTGCCAGCTCACCATCGGGAACCGGGGAGCTGTTTTTT. It encodes CASSPSGTGELFF.

The chain recombines TRBV11-3 with TRBJ2-1; D remains unclear. Germline V gives CDR1 SGHNT, CDR2 YENEEA. The CDR3 runs 14 residues. Trimming took off 0 bases at V and 8 bases at J, with 11 bases between the two ends. The CDR3 DNA is TGTGCCAGCAGCTTAGACCCCCTCTCACATGAGCAGTTCTTC. This gives the protein CASSLDPLSHEQFF.

The V gene is TRBV7-9, the J gene TRBJ2-7; D remains unclear. The CDR3 is made up of 12 amino acids. In germline, CDR1 is SEHNR, CDR2 FQNEAQ (reference sequence). V was pared by 2 bases and J by 3 bases, with 5 bases between. DNA for the CDR3: TGTGCCAGCAGCTTAAACTACTACGAGCAGTACTTC. This sequence encodes CASSLNYYEQYF.

In its sample, this clone was seen once. The chain couples TRBV2 to TRBJ2-1, with D maybe TRBD2 (5 bases). V lost 7 bases, J lost 12 bases, and 19 bases lay in between. The CDR3 is 13 residues long. The V gene's germline CDR1 is SNHLY and CDR2 FYNNEI. The CDR3 DNA follows: TGTGCCAGCAACTGGATGGACCGGGAAAGGCAGTTCTTC. This encodes CASNWMDRERQFF.

This clone was seen more than once but under ten times. This same CDR3 is encoded by further DNA sequences in the sample. V usage is TRBV5-1 and J usage is TRBJ1-5; no reliable D call. The V gene lost 4 bases and the J gene lost 1 base, with 6 bases spanning the gap. From germline, CDR1 is SGHRS and CDR2 YFSETQ. The CDR3 length is 13 residues. DNA of the CDR3: TGCGCCAGCAGCCCGGACAGCAATCAGCCCCAGCATTTT. Protein sequence: CASSPDSNQPQHF.

Points on this clone: In the same sample, other DNA sequences code for this CDR3. This chain connects TRBV28 to TRBJ1-5; the D is unclear. Deletions cut 2 bases from V and 5 bases from J, with 4 bases between. The CDR3 has 12 residues. Germline loops: CDR1 MDHEN, CDR2 SYDVKM. DNA of the CDR3: TGTGCCAGCAGTTTAGCGTATCAGCCCCAGCATTTT. The encoded protein is CASSLAYQPQHF.

The chain recombines TRBV6-5 with TRBJ2-7; D is unclear. The CDR3 is 15 residues long. V lost 0 bases and J lost 2, with 11 bases in between. Looked up from germline, CDR1 is MNHEY and CDR2 is SVGAGI. The CDR3 spells CASSYSPDIAYEQYF. The DNA of the CDR3 is TGTGCCAGCAGTTACTCGCCGGATATCGCCTACGAGCAGTACTTC.

This chain links TRBV28 with TRBJ1-5; no definite D call. Germline V CDR1 and CDR2: MDHEN, SYDVKM. This CDR3 has 12 residues. The V gene lost 7 bases and the J gene lost 4 bases, with 8 bases spanning the gap. Written as DNA, the CDR3 is TGTGCCAGCAATTCAGTGAATCAGCCCCAGCATTTT. As protein: CASNSVNQPQHF.

The V and J genes are TRBV7-2 and TRBJ2-2; maybe TRBD1 (6 bases). CDR1 is SGHTA, CDR2 FQGNSA, per germline. Trimming stripped 5 bases from V and 2 bases from J, with 12 bases between. CDR3 length: 15 residues. The CDR3 DNA sequence: TGTGCCAGCAGCCGCGGACAGACTAACACCGGGGAGCTGTTTTTT. Protein product: CASSRGQTNTGELFF.

In this sample, this clone turned up a few times. V and J are TRBV6-6 and TRBJ1-5; perhaps TRBD1 as D (5 bases). V was pared by 10 bases and J by 2 bases, with 15 bases between. Germline V gene sequence: CDR1 MNHNY, CDR2 SVGAGI (reference sequence). The CDR3 spans 14 residues. The CDR3 nucleotides read TGTGCCACCCGGGACCCCTTGGGCAATCAGCCCCAGCATTTT. Amino acids: CATRDPLGNQPQHF.

The V call is TRBV25-1, the J call TRBJ2-1; 12 positions agree with TRBD2. Germline loops: CDR1 MGHDK, CDR2 SYGVNS. V shed 6 bases and J 6 bases; nucleotides not matched to a gene: 3. The CDR3 is made up of 14 amino acids. Here the CDR3 DNA reads TGTGCCAGCAGGCTAGCGGGAGGGCCCAATGAGCAGTTCTTC. It specifies CASRLAGGPNEQFF.

CDR3 bases: TGTGCCAGCAGTTACGCAGGTTACTACGAGCAGTACTTC. Encoded protein: CASSYAGYYEQYF. This chain joins TRBV28 and TRBJ2-7, with D uncertain. The germline CDR1 and CDR2 sequences are MDHEN and SYDVKM. Trimming took 4 bases from V and 3 from J, leaving 10 bases between them. The CDR3 extends over 13 amino acids.

J is TRBJ2-3 and V is TRBV5-1; 11 bases align to TRBD2. The CDR3 loop spans 15 amino acids. V lost 6 bases to trimming and J lost 7 bases; unmatched junction nucleotides: 10. CDR1 and CDR2 from the germline V gene are SGHRS and YFSETQ. The CDR3 nucleotides read TGCGCCAGCACTCGGCGGATAGCGGGAGGGAATACGCAGTATTTT. Its protein product is CASTRRIAGGNTQYF.

The chain has TRBV5-4 and TRBJ2-1; weak D call: TRBD2 (7 bases). Germline CDR1 reads SGHNT; CDR2 reads YYREEE (reference sequence). V lost 7 bases to trimming and J lost 6 bases, with 17 bases between them. CDR3 length equals 14 residues. The CDR3 loop is CASALGGGSNEQFF. CDR3 DNA sequence: TGTGCCAGCGCCTTGGGGGGCGGGAGCAATGAGCAGTTCTTC.

In this sample, this clone turned up once. The rearrangement links TRBV7-3 to TRBJ2-3; TRBD1 matches 7 bases. CDR3 size: 17 residues. Germline V gene lookup returns CDR1 SGHTA and CDR2 FQGTGA. V was clipped by 3 bases and J by 4 bases; unmatched bases: 13. CDR3 sequence: CASSFQGDPFSADTQYF. DNA for the CDR3: TGTGCCAGCAGCTTCCAGGGGGACCCCTTTAGTGCAGATACGCAGTATTTT.

This chain joins TRBV5-1 and TRBJ1-4; D ambiguous. Germline V gene lookup returns CDR1 SGHRS and CDR2 YFSETQ. CDR3 size: 16 residues. Trimming pared 0 bases from V and 7 bases from J, leaving 16 bases between. The CDR3 loop is CASSLVGTGNSEKLFF. The CDR3 nucleotides are TGCGCCAGCAGCTTGGTGGGTACCGGGAATAGTGAAAAACTGTTTTTT.

This rearrangement joins TRBV6-5 to TRBJ1-5, with D perhaps matching TRBD1 (5 bases). The germline CDR1 and CDR2 sequences are MNHEY and SVGAGI. The CDR3 runs 14 residues. Trimming removed 6 bases at V and 2 bases at J, with 11 bases between. This CDR3 is CASRTGGRNQPQHF. CDR3 coding DNA: TGTGCCAGCAGGACTGGGGGACGCAATCAGCCCCAGCATTTT.